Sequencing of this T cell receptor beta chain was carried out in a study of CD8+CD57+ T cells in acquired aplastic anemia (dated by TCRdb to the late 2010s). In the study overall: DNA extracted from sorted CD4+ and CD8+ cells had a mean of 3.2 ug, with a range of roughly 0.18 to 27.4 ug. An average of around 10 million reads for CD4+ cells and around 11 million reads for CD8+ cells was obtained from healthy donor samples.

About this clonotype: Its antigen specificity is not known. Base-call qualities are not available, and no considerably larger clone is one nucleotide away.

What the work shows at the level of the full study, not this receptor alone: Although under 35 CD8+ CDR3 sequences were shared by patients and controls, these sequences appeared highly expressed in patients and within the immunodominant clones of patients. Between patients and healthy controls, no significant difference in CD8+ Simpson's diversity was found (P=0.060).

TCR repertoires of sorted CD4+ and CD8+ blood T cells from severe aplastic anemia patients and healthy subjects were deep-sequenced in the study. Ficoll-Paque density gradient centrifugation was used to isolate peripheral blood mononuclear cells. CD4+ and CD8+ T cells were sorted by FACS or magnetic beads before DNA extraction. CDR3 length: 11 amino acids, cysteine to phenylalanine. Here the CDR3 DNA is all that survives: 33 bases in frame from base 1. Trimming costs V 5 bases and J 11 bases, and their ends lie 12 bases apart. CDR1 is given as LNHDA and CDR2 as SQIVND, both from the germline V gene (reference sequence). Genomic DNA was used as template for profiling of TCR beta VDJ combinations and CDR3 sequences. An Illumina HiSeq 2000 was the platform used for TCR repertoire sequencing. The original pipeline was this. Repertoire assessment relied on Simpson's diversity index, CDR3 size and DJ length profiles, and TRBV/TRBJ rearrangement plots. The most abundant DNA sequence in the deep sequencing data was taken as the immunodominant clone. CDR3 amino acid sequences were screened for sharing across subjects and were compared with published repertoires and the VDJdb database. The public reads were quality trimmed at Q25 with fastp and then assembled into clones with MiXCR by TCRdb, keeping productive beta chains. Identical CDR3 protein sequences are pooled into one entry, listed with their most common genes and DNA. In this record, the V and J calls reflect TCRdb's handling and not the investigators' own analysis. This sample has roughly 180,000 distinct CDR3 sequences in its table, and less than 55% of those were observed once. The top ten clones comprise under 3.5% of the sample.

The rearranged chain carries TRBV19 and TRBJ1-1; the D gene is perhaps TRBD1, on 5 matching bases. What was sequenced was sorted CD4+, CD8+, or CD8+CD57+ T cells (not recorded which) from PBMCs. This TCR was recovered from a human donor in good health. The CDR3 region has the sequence CASSARDVAFF. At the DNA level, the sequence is TGTGCCAGTAGTGCACGGGACGTGGCTTTCTTT.